These 11 T cell receptor beta chains were sequenced from one sample in a study of T cell responses to AZD1222 COVID-19 vaccine. Sequencing was performed with immunoSEQ multiplex PCR; in TCRdb, only in-frame clones are kept and a portion is missing. The table shows 25,000 to 30,000 clones, with around 80% occurring only once. The sequenced sample was peripheral blood, obtained on day 0 of AZD1222 vaccination. Every receptor here comes from an adult in good health.

V is TRBV29-1 and J is TRBJ1-5, with a tentative D call TRBD1 (6 bases). Germline V lookup: CDR1 SQVTM, CDR2 ANQGSEA. There are 14 residues in the CDR3. Between the trimmed V and J ends, which lost 4 bases and 4 bases, there was a span of 14 bases. The CDR3 loop reads CSVGSGEGNQPQHF. Written as DNA, the CDR3 is TGCAGCGTTGGTTCAGGGGAAGGGAATCAGCCCCAGCATTTT.

The J gene is TRBJ2-1, the V gene TRBV10-3; D call uncertain. The germline gives CDR1 ENHRY, CDR2 SYGVKD. The CDR3 has 13 amino acids. V was pared by 2 bases and J by 6 bases, with 8 bases between. This CDR3 reads CAISEPTFNEQFF. CDR3 nucleotides: TGTGCCATCAGTGAGCCAACATTCAATGAGCAGTTCTTC.

This clone has just a few counts. The rearrangement links TRBV12-2 to TRBJ2-1; no DNA check was done on the table's D call, TRBD2. TRBV12-2 is shown as a pseudogene. The CDR3 is 13 residues long. The CDR3 protein is CASRAGGGDEQFF. The CDR3, as DNA: TGTGCAAGTCGCGCGGGGGGGGGCGATGAGCAGTTCTTC.

The rearrangement links TRBV6-6 to TRBJ1-2; TRBD1 matches at 7 bases. Germline trimming cut 4 bases from V and 0 bases from J; bases unmatched to any gene: 5. Germline CDR1 is MNHNY and CDR2 is SVGAGI (reference sequence). This CDR3 region has 15 residues. The chain's CDR3 is CASSSNRGANYGYTF. The CDR3 coding sequence is TGTGCCAGCAGTTCGAACAGGGGAGCTAACTATGGCTACACCTTC.

The chain recombines TRBV18 with TRBJ2-1; 9 bases match TRBD1. Germline assignment: CDR1 KGHSH and CDR2 LQKENI. V was pared by 3 bases and J by 6 bases, with 18 bases of the junction left unmatched. CDR3 length: 19 amino acids. The CDR3 DNA follows: TGTGCCAGCTCACCCACGGTGGTTATGAGCGGGACAGGGTTCAATGAGCAGTTCTTC. This gives the protein CASSPTVVMSGTGFNEQFF.

The chain combines TRBV4-3 with TRBJ1-2; the D is unclear. The CDR3 is 17 residues long. Looked up from germline, CDR1 is LGHNA and CDR2 is YSLEER. V was cut by 2 bases and J by 4 bases, with 20 bases left in between. Written as DNA, the CDR3 is TGCGCCAGCAGCCAACACGTATCGCCGCAGGTTACCTATGGCTACACCTTC. Its translation is CASSQHVSPQVTYGYTF.

This clone was seen only a few times. The CDR3 loop reads CASSQEKGTSGGSRRDTQYF. CDR3 coding DNA: TGTGCCAGCAGCCAAGAAAAGGGGACTAGCGGGGGAAGCCGGCGAGATACGCAGTATTTT. The chain employs TRBV4-2 and TRBJ2-3, with TRBD2 identical over 14 bases. CDR1 and CDR2 from the germline V gene are LGHNA and YNFKEQ. V lost 0 bases to trimming and J lost 5 bases; unmatched junction nucleotides: 13. The CDR3 extends over 20 amino acids.

The CDR3 nucleotides read TGTGCCAGCAGTCCGCTCGTCTTGGCCAATGAGCAGTTCTTC. Protein product: CASSPLVLANEQFF. V and J are TRBV2 and TRBJ2-1; D ambiguous. The V gene's germline CDR1 is SNHLY and CDR2 FYNNEI. This CDR3 contains 14 residues. Trimming pared 5 bases from V and 6 bases from J, leaving 14 bases between.

The genes are TRBV2 and TRBJ2-3; perhaps TRBD1 as D (5 bases). The V gene's germline CDR1 is SNHLY and CDR2 FYNNEI. Trimming took off 1 base at V and 0 bases at J, with 11 bases between the two ends. This CDR3 has 16 amino acids. This CDR3 reads CASSEGWTTSTDTQYF. The CDR3 DNA follows: TGTGCCAGCAGTGAAGGTTGGACAACGAGCACAGATACGCAGTATTTT.

V gene TRBV5-1 combines with J gene TRBJ2-3; 7 bases are shared with TRBD2. This CDR3 spans 15 amino acids. The V gene end was trimmed by 0 bases and the J gene end by 4 bases; junction bases not matched to a gene: 5. The germline CDR1 and CDR2 sequences are SGHRS and YFSETQ. CDR3 in DNA: TGCGCCAGCAGCTTGGCTAGCGGCAGTGCAGATACGCAGTATTTT. Its protein is CASSLASGSADTQYF.

This chain connects TRBV11-2 to TRBJ2-7; 10 bases are a match to TRBD2. The CDR3 is 14 amino acids. V lost 6 bases, J lost 0 bases, and 2 bases stayed unmatched. Germline V CDR1 and CDR2: SGHAT, FQNNGV. As DNA, the CDR3 is TGTGCCAGCAGGTCTAGCGGGGGCTCCTACGAGCAGTACTTC. Amino acids: CASRSSGGSYEQYF.